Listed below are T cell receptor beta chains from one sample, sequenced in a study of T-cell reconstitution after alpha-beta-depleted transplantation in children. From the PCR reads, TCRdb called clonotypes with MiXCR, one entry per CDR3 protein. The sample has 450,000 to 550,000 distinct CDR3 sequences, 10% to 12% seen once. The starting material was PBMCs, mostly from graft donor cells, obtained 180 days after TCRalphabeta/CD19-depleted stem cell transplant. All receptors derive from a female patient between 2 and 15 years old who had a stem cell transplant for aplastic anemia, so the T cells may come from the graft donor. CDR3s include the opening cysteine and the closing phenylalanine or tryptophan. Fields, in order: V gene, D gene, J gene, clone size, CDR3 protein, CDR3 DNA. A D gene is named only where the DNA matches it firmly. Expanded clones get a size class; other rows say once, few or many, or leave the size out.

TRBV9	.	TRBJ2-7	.	CASSPGPPLAMGTYEQYF	TGTGCCAGCAGCCCGGGCCCCCCCTTAGCGATGGGAACCTACGAGCAGTACTTC
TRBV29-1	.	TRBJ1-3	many	CSARDSPGNTIYF	TGCAGCGCTCGCGACAGTCCTGGAAACACCATATATTTT
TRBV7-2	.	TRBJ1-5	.	CASSLARRGQPQHF	TGTGCCAGCAGCTTAGCGAGAAGGGGTCAGCCCCAGCATTTT
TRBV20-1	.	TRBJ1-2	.	CSPPPRRVYGYTF	TGCAGTCCTCCTCCCCGCAGGGTCTATGGCTACACCTTC
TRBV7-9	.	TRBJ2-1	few	CASTSPGLEQFF	TGTGCCAGCACCTCCCCGGGACTTGAGCAGTTCTTC
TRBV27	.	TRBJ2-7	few	CASSFQGRYEQYF	TGTGCCAGCAGTTTTCAGGGCCGCTACGAGCAGTACTTC
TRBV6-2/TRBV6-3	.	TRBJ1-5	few	CASRVQPQHF	TGTGCCAGCAGGGTCCAGCCCCAGCATTTT
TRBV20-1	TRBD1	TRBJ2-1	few	CSARGQSNEQFF	TGCAGTGCCCGGGGACAGTCTAATGAGCAGTTCTTC
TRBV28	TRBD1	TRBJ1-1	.	CASSLFEGQGNTEAFF	TGTGCCAGCAGTTTATTTGAGGGACAGGGGAACACTGAAGCTTTCTTT
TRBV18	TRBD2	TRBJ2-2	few	CASSPAGTSGTNTGELFF	TGTGCCAGCTCACCTGCTGGGACTAGCGGGACGAACACCGGGGAGCTGTTTTTT
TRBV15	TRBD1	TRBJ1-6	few	CATSGKRTGYSYNSPLHF	TGTGCCACCAGCGGAAAACGGACAGGGTACTCCTATAATTCACCCCTCCACTTT
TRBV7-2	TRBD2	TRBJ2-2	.	CASSLEGSGSPGELFF	TGTGCCAGCAGCTTAGAGGGTAGCGGGAGCCCCGGGGAGCTGTTTTTT
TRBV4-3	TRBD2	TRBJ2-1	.	CASSQDATSDEQFF	TGCGCCAGCAGCCAAGATGCGACTAGCGACGAGCAGTTCTTC
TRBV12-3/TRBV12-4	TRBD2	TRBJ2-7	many	CASSFTSGSSWEQYF	TGTGCCAGCAGTTTTACTAGCGGGAGCTCCTGGGAGCAGTACTTC
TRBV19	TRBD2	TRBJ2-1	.	CASIAPIGRNGLAGRINEQFF	TGTGCCAGTATAGCCCCCATCGGAAGAAACGGACTAGCGGGGAGGATCAATGAGCAGTTCTTC
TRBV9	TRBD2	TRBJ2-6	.	CASNNPGLAGGPGANVLTF	TGTGCCAGCAACAACCCTGGACTAGCGGGAGGGCCTGGGGCCAACGTCCTGACTTTC
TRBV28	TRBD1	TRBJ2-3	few	CASPPRTGGPASTDTQYF	TGTGCCAGCCCCCCCCGGACAGGTGGACCCGCTAGCACAGATACGCAGTATTTT
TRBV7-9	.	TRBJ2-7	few	CASSLGDKEAEF	TGTGCCAGCAGCTTAGGTGACAAGGAGGCGGAATTC
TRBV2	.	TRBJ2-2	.	CASSGLGLNTGELFF	TGTGCCAGCAGTGGTTTGGGTTTGAACACCGGGGAGCTGTTTTTT
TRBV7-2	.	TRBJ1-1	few	CASSLGASTEAFF	TGTGCCAGCAGCTTAGGAGCATCCACTGAAGCTTTCTTT
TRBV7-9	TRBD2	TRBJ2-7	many	CASSRAGGYEQYF	TGTGCCAGCAGCCGGGCGGGGGGCTACGAGCAGTACTTC
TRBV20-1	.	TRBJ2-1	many	CSASRFSGNEQFF	TGCAGTGCTAGTAGGTTTTCCGGGAATGAGCAGTTCTTC
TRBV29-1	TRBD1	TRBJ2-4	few	CSVLGQGENIQYF	TGCAGCGTCCTAGGACAGGGGGAAAACATTCAGTACTTC
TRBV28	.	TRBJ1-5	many	CASSSGGRNQPQHF	TGTGCCAGCAGTTCTGGGGGCCGCAATCAGCCCCAGCATTTT
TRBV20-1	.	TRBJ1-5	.	CSARDGGGPQHF	TGCAGTGCTAGAGATGGCGGGGGGCCCCAGCATTTT
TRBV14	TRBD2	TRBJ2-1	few	CASSQLTSGAYYNEQFF	TGTGCCAGCAGCCAACTTACAAGCGGGGCTTACTACAATGAGCAGTTCTTC
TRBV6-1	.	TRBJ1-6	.	CASAGSVGRPLHF	TGTGCCAGCGCTGGGTCAGTGGGAAGGCCCCTCCACTTT
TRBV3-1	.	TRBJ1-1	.	CASSPGGYTEAFF	TGTGCCAGCAGTCCCGGCGGGTACACTGAAGCTTTCTTT
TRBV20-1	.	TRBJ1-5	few	CSAVSRGVNQPQHF	TGCAGTGCCGTCTCAAGGGGGGTAAATCAGCCCCAGCATTTT
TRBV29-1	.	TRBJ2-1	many	CSVDGDGGLYYNEQFF	TGCAGCGTTGATGGGGATGGGGGTCTTTACTACAATGAGCAGTTCTTC
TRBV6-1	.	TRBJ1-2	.	CASSLGPLYGYTF	TGTGCCAGCAGTCTGGGACCGCTCTATGGCTACACCTTC
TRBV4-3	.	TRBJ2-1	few	CASSQDRGLPLWYNEQFF	TGCGCCAGCAGCCAAGATCGAGGACTCCCTCTTTGGTACAATGAGCAGTTCTTC
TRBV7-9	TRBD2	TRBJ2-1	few	CASSLLAGGLVYEQFF	TGTGCCAGCAGCTTACTAGCGGGAGGCTTGGTCTATGAGCAGTTCTTC
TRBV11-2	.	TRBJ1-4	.	CASSAKVVGRGTTNEKLFF	TGTGCCAGCAGCGCTAAGGTGGTAGGCAGGGGAACAACTAATGAAAAACTGTTTTTT
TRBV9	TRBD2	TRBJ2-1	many	CASATSGNGYNEQFF	TGTGCCAGCGCAACTAGCGGGAATGGCTACAATGAGCAGTTCTTC
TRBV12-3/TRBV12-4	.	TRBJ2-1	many	CASSLDSASYNEQFF	TGTGCCAGCAGTTTGGACTCTGCCTCCTACAATGAGCAGTTCTTC
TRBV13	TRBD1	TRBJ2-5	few	CASSQRQGLPETQYF	TGTGCCAGCAGCCAAAGACAGGGGCTCCCAGAGACCCAGTACTTC
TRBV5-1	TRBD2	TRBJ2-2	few	CASSLKSGTKNTGELFF	TGCGCCAGCAGCTTGAAGAGTGGGACTAAGAACACCGGGGAGCTGTTTTTT
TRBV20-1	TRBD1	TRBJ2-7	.	CSASSGTDNYEQYF	TGCAGTGCTAGCTCTGGGACAGACAACTACGAGCAGTACTTC
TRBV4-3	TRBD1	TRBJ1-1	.	CASSATGGFNTEAFF	TGCGCCAGCAGCGCAACAGGGGGCTTTAACACTGAAGCTTTCTTT
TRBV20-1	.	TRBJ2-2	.	CSARPIPYVNGELFF	TGCAGTGCTCGACCGATTCCTTATGTGAACGGGGAGCTGTTTTTT
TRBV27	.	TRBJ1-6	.	CASSSEFGDYKSPLHF	TGTGCCAGCAGTTCCGAGTTTGGGGACTACAAGTCACCCCTCCACTTT
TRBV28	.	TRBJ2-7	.	CASSRAGLYEDSYEQYF	TGTGCCAGCAGCAGAGCGGGTTTATATGAAGACTCCTACGAGCAGTACTTC
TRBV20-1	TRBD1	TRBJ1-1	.	CSATLSGQMNTEAFF	TGCAGTGCTACCCTCTCGGGACAGATGAACACTGAAGCTTTCTTT
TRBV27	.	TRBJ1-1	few	CASSFVPSDTEAFF	TGTGCCAGCAGTTTCGTACCGTCGGACACTGAAGCTTTCTTT
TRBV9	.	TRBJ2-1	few	CASSASQFRDEQFF	TGTGCCAGCAGCGCCTCTCAATTCAGGGATGAGCAGTTCTTC
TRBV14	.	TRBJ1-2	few	CASSPHGSGYTF	TGTGCCAGCAGCCCCCATGGGTCGGGCTACACCTTC
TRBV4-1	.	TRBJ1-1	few	CASSQAWERTRNTEAFF	TGCGCCAGCAGCCAAGCGTGGGAACGTACACGGAACACTGAAGCTTTCTTT
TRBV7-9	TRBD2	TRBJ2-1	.	CASSLPIAGGHGEQFF	TGTGCCAGCAGCTTACCGATAGCGGGAGGACACGGTGAGCAGTTCTTC
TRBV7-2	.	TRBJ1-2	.	CASSLGQPFYGYTF	TGTGCCAGCAGCTTAGGTCAGCCCTTCTATGGCTACACCTTC
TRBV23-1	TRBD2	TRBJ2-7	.	CADGGSGRPQYNGQYF	TGCGCCGATGGGGGGAGCGGGAGGCCCCAATACAACGGGCAGTACTTC
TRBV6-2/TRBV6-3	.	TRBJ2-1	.	CASTAGLGERFF	TGTGCCAGCACGGCTGGTCTGGGGGAAAGGTTCTTC
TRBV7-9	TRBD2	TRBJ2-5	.	CASSLVASSGSIETQYF	TGTGCCAGCAGCTTAGTGGCGTCTAGCGGGAGCATTGAGACCCAGTACTTC
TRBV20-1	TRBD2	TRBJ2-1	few	CSASPSGLATYNEQFF	TGCAGTGCTAGTCCAAGCGGACTAGCGACATACAATGAGCAGTTCTTC
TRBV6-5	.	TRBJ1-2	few	CASSYRTHLTGVDGYTF	TGTGCCAGCAGTTATAGGACCCACCTGACCGGCGTCGATGGCTACACCTTC
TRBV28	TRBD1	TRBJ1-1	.	CASARDRGSDTEAFF	TGTGCCAGCGCCCGGGACAGGGGGAGTGACACTGAAGCTTTCTTT
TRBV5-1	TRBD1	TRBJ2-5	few	CASSRRTGQQETQYF	TGCGCCAGCAGCAGACGGACAGGGCAGCAGGAGACCCAGTACTTC